These 25 T cell receptor beta chains were sequenced from one sample in a study of CD8 T cells in Susac syndrome. The RNA input was roughly 0.45 to 1 ug, and it was reverse transcribed with random hexamers. TCRdb re-analysed the immunoSEQ multiplex PCR reads in MiXCR, keeping a single row per CDR3 protein. The sample holds about 180,000 distinct CDR3 sequences, 90% to 95% seen once. Sequencing was done on a sample of CD4+ T cells from PBMCs. These receptors originate from a human donor with Susac syndrome.

The V and J genes are TRBV14 and TRBJ1-2, with D unclear. The V end was cut by 1 base, the J end by 7 bases, with 7 bases between. The V gene's germline CDR1 is SGHDN and CDR2 FVKESK. The CDR3 totals 12 residues. CDR3 in DNA: TGTGCCAGCAGCCAAGGGACGATTGGCTACACCTTC. Translation: CASSQGTIGYTF. The whole variable domain, filled in from reference TRBV14 and TRBJ1-2, reads EAGVTQFPSHSVIEKGQTVTLRCDPISGHDNLYWYRRVMGKEIKFLLHFVKESKQDESGMPNNRFLAERTGGTYSTLKVQPAELEDSGVYFCASSQGTIGYTFGSGTRLTVV.

The chain has TRBV20-1 and TRBJ1-5; TRBD1 aligns across 9 bases. Germline V gene lookup returns CDR1 DFQATT and CDR2 SNEGSKA (reference sequence). V gave up 3 bases and J gave up 6 bases; unmatched junction bases: 3. The CDR3 extends over 13 amino acids. CDR3 sequence (DNA): TGCAGTGCTAGGGACAGGGGCTTTCAGCCCCAGCATTTT. Its translation: CSARDRGFQPQHF.

The J gene is TRBJ2-7, the V gene TRBV18; perhaps TRBD1 as D (6 bases). Trimming left V 2 bases short and J 5 bases short, with 10 bases between. CDR3 length equals 13 residues. The V gene's germline CDR1 is KGHSH and CDR2 LQKENI. CDR3 protein: CASSPDRSNEQYF. CDR3 in DNA: TGTGCCAGCTCACCAGACAGGTCGAACGAGCAGTACTTC. The complete variable domain, with remaining parts taken from reference TRBV18 and TRBJ2-7, reads NAGVMQNPRHLVRRRGQEARLRCSPMKGHSHVYWYRQLPEEGLKFMVYLQKENIIDESGMPKERFSAEFPKEGPSILRIQQVVRGDSAAYFCASSPDRSNEQYFGPGTRLTVT.

The CDR3 loop reads CASSYSTGVSYNEQFF. The CDR3 DNA is TGTGCCAGCAGTTACTCAACAGGGGTCTCCTACAATGAGCAGTTCTTC. This sequence joins TRBV6-5 and TRBJ2-1; 7 bases align to TRBD1. The CDR3 contains 16 residues. From germline, CDR1 is MNHEY and CDR2 SVGAGI. V shed 0 bases and J 0 bases; nucleotides not matched to a gene: 2.

V and J are TRBV20-1 and TRBJ1-1, with TRBD1 as a possible D gene (5 bases). This CDR3 has 13 residues. V was clipped by 5 bases and J by 3 bases, with 13 bases between them. The germline V gene has CDR1 DFQATT and CDR2 SNEGSKA (reference sequence). CDR3 nucleotides: TGCAGTGCTGGGAGGGGTCTGGACACTGAAGCTTTCTTT. Translated, it gives CSAGRGLDTEAFF.

This chain's CDR3 is CASSLSRADLTNYGYTF. The CDR3 DNA is TGTGCCAGCAGCTTAAGTAGGGCGGACCTTACTAACTATGGCTACACCTTC. The chain joins TRBV7-2 to TRBJ1-2; D gene ambiguous. With 2 bases removed from V and 0 bases from J, the gap between germline ends came to 16 bases. This CDR3 is built from 17 residues. CDR1 is SGHTA, CDR2 FQGNSA, per germline. Complete variable domain (other parts from reference TRBV7-2 and TRBJ1-2): GAGVSQSPSNKVTEKGKDVELRCDPISGHTALYWYRQSLGQGLEFLIYFQGNSAPDKSGLPSDRFSAERTGGSVSTLTIQRTQQEDSAVYLCASSLSRADLTNYGYTFGSGTRLTVV.

The chain recombines TRBV3-1 with TRBJ1-2; D ambiguous. The germline V and J ends were trimmed by 0 bases and 8 bases, with 13 bases remaining between them. This CDR3 is built from 14 residues. Germline CDR1 reads LGHDT; CDR2 reads YNNKEL (reference sequence). The CDR3 DNA reads TGTGCCAGCAGCCAAGACCCGCGGACTAAGGGCTACACCTTC. Translating it yields CASSQDPRTKGYTF. Full variable domain (outside the CDR3, taken from reference TRBV3-1 and TRBJ1-2): DTAVSQTPKYLVTQMGNDKSIKCEQNLGHDTMYWYKQDSKKFLKIMFSYNNKELIINETVPNRFSPKSPDKAHLNLHINSLELGDSAVYFCASSQDPRTKGYTFGSGTRLTVV.

The chain has TRBV7-9 and TRBJ1-5, with D uncertain. Germline CDR1 SEHNR, CDR2 FQNEAQ (reference sequence). The CDR3 spans 12 residues. V lost 5 bases, J lost 7 bases, and 9 bases lay in between. The CDR3: CASSPEAQPQHF. The CDR3 nucleotides read TGTGCCAGCAGCCCAGAAGCCCAGCCCCAGCATTTT. Variable domain in full (rest from reference TRBV7-9 and TRBJ1-5): DTGVSQNPRHKITKRGQNVTFRCDPISEHNRLYWYRQTLGQGPEFLTYFQNEAQLEKSRLLSDRFSAERPKGSFSTLEIQRTEQGDSAMYLCASSPEAQPQHFGDGTRLSIL.

This clonotype was found a few times. V and J are TRBV7-2 and TRBJ1-2; TRBD1 might be the D (6 bases). V was pared by 0 bases and J by 6 bases, with 8 bases between. The CDR3 consists of 13 residues. The V gene's germline CDR1 is SGHTA and CDR2 FQGNSA. The DNA for the CDR3 is TGTGCCAGCAGCTTAGCGCCAGGGGATGGCTACACCTTC. Translated, it gives CASSLAPGDGYTF.

This chain joins TRBV23-1 and TRBJ2-7; TRBD2 might be the D (6 bases). TRBV23-1 is given ORF status, its function remaining uncertain. The V end lost 5 bases, the J end lost 0 bases, and 14 bases lay between the germline ends. The CDR3 consists of 15 residues. The CDR3 DNA sequence: TGCGCCAGCAGTAGGACCCCGGGGGTCTCCTACGAGCAGTACTTC. Translating gives CASSRTPGVSYEQYF.

The genes are TRBV18 and TRBJ1-1; 9 nucleotides agree with TRBD1. CDR1 is KGHSH and CDR2 is LQKENI in the germline V gene. The CDR3 length is 14 residues. V dropped 5 bases and J dropped 4; count of bases not matched to a gene: 5. CDR3 sequence (DNA): TGTGCCAGCTCAACCGGGACAGGGCCCACTGAAGCTTTCTTT. Translation gives CASSTGTGPTEAFF.

The chain recombines TRBV19 with TRBJ2-7; D perhaps matches TRBD2 (6 bases). The CDR3 sequence is 17 residues long. Trimming took 3 bases from V and 9 from J, leaving 27 bases between them. The V gene's germline CDR1 is LNHDA and CDR2 SQIVND (reference sequence). CDR3 coding DNA: TGTGCCAGTAGTATCCCTCCGGTGCAGGGAGGCCGGGTCAGGCAGTACTTC. Protein: CASSIPPVQGGRVRQYF.

This sequence joins TRBV28 and TRBJ2-7, with D maybe TRBD1 (6 bases). The ends were cut back, 6 bases at V and 1 base at J, with 28 bases in the middle. Germline-derived CDR1 and CDR2 are MDHEN and SYDVKM. This CDR3 region has 19 residues. The CDR3 DNA reads as TGTGCCAGCAGCCCCCGCTCGGGACACAGATGGCCCCTATCCTACGAGCAGTACTTC. The encoded protein is CASSPRSGHRWPLSYEQYF.

The rearrangement uses TRBV30 and TRBJ2-7, with TRBD2 identical over 8 bases. CDR3 length equals 12 residues. The germline V gene encodes CDR1 GTSNPN and CDR2 SVGIG (reference sequence). The V segment lost 3 bases and the J segment 9 bases; nucleotides outside the gene matches: 7. CDR3 bases: TGTGCCTGGAGCCGTACTAGCGGCTTGCAGTACTTC. Protein product: CAWSRTSGLQYF.

The chain recombines TRBV21-1 with TRBJ2-7; TRBD2 was called by the table and not checked on the DNA. TRBV21-1 is termed a pseudogene. The CDR3 is 18 residues long. The CDR3 DNA sequence: TGTGCCAGCAGCAGCCTAGCGGGAGGACCCGGCCTCCTCTACGAGCAGTACTTC. This encodes CASSSLAGGPGLLYEQYF.

V is TRBV10-3 and J is TRBJ2-3, with D possibly being TRBD1 (6 bases). Germline V gives CDR1 ENHRY, CDR2 SYGVKD. This CDR3 comprises 15 residues. V lost 6 bases and J 0 bases, leaving 13 bases between the germline ends. CDR3 residues: CAIRLTGASTDTQYF. As DNA, the CDR3 is TGTGCCATCAGGCTGACAGGAGCTAGCACAGATACGCAGTATTTT.

V gene TRBV29-1 combines with J gene TRBJ2-5, with TRBD2 matching over 10 bases. The CDR3 spans 14 residues. Per the germline V gene, CDR1 is SQVTM and CDR2 is ANQGSEA. V gave up 5 bases and J gave up 1 base; unmatched junction bases: 4. CDR3 nucleotide sequence: TGCAGCGTTTCTAGCGGGGGCCTCCAAGAGACCCAGTACTTC. It encodes CSVSSGGLQETQYF.

The gene calls are TRBV29-1 and TRBJ2-5; D is perhaps TRBD2 (6 bases). This CDR3 spans 13 amino acids. V was trimmed by 6 bases and J by 2 bases, leaving 13 bases between them. Germline CDR1 SQVTM, CDR2 ANQGSEA. The CDR3 sequence is CSVDVGGQETQYF. DNA of the CDR3: TGCAGCGTCGACGTCGGGGGACAAGAGACCCAGTACTTC.

The V gene is TRBV28, the J gene TRBJ2-2, with a tentative D call TRBD2 (6 bases). The CDR3 extends over 15 amino acids. Deletions cut 6 bases from V and 2 bases from J, with 13 bases between. The V gene's germline CDR1 is MDHEN and CDR2 SYDVKM. For the CDR3, the DNA is TGTGCCAGCAGCAAACTAGCACTCAACACCGGGGAGCTGTTTTTT. As protein: CASSKLALNTGELFF. The whole variable domain, filled in from reference TRBV28 and TRBJ2-2, reads DVKVTQSSRYLVKRTGEKVFLECVQDMDHENMFWYRQDPGLGLRLIYFSYDVKMKEKGDIPEGYSVSREKKERFSLILESASTNQTSMYLCASSKLALNTGELFFGEGSRLTVL.

This chain links TRBV6-2 or TRBV6-3 with TRBJ2-5; a possible D gene is TRBD1 (6 bases). This CDR3 is 11 amino acids long. The V end lost 11 bases, the J end lost 2 bases, and 9 bases lay between the germline ends. Germline V gives CDR1 MNHEY, CDR2 SVGEGT. CDR3 protein: CASGDQETQYF. The CDR3 DNA sequence: TGTGCCTCAGGGGATCAAGAGACCCAGTACTTC.

The chain combines TRBV27 with TRBJ1-5; TRBD1 might be the D (5 bases). The CDR3 spans 15 residues. The V gene lost 0 bases and the J gene lost 6 bases, with 12 bases spanning the gap. Germline CDR1 and CDR2: MNHEY and SMNVEV (reference sequence). The DNA of the CDR3 is TGTGCCAGCAGTTTATCGGCCAGTGGGGGTCAGCCCCAGCATTTT. This gives the protein CASSLSASGGQPQHF.

The V and J genes are TRBV6-1 and TRBJ1-2; D is uncertain. There are 14 residues in the CDR3. Germline V gives CDR1 MNHNS, CDR2 SASEGT. Trimming removed 6 bases from V and 2 bases from J, with 13 bases in between. The CDR3 here is CASRDFGGNYGYTF. In DNA form, the CDR3 reads TGTGCCAGCAGGGACTTCGGCGGGAACTATGGCTACACCTTC.

J is TRBJ2-5 and V is TRBV5-1, with 10 bases fitting TRBD1. Looked up from germline, CDR1 is SGHRS and CDR2 is YFSETQ. The CDR3 loop spans 14 amino acids. The V segment lost 2 bases and the J segment 4 bases; nucleotides outside the gene matches: 2. CDR3 sequence reads: CASSFGQGGETQYF. The CDR3 DNA is TGCGCCAGCAGCTTCGGACAGGGGGGAGAGACCCAGTACTTC.

V usage is TRBV6-6 and J usage is TRBJ2-4; no clear D gene. The CDR3 spans 12 residues. V was trimmed by 5 bases and J by 10 bases, leaving 12 bases between them. Germline V gene sequence: CDR1 MNHNY, CDR2 SVGAGI (reference sequence). The CDR3 nucleotides read TGTGCCAGCAGTCCTATGACACAGATTCAGTACTTC. Protein: CASSPMTQIQYF.

This chain links TRBV7-6 with TRBJ1-5; D remains unclear. The length of the CDR3 is 18 residues. Germline CDR1 and CDR2: SGHVS and FNYEAQ. Between the trimmed V and J ends, which lost 3 bases and 9 bases, there was a span of 27 bases. Here the CDR3 DNA reads TGTGCCAGCAGCTTGGGTGCATCCGCGGGCGAAAGTACCTGGCCCCAGCATTTT. It is translated as CASSLGASAGESTWPQHF.